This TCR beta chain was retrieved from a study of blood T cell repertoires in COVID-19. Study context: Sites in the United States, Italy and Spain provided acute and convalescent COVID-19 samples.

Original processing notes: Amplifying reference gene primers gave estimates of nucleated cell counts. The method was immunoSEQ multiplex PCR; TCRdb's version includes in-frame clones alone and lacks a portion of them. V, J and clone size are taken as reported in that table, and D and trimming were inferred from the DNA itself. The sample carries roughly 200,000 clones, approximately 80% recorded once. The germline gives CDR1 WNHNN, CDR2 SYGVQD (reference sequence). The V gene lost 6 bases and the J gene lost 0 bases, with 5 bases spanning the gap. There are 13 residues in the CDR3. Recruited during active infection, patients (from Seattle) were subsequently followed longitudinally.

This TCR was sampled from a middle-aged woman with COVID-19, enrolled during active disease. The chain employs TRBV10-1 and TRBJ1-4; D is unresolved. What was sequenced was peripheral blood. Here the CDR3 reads CASRRSTNEKLFF. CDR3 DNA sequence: TGCGCCAGCAGGAGATCAACTAATGAAAAACTGTTTTTT.